This TCR beta chain is drawn from a study of long-term antiretroviral therapy in people with HIV. Survey-level resolution applied to immunoSEQ assay v3.0. Method: immunoSEQ multiplex PCR; TCRdb's copy keeps in-frame clones and lacks some. The sample has 25,000 to 30,000 clones; over 80% are singletons. United States facilities provided treatment to all participants with HIV. Study observations and caveats: HIV repertoires covered narrower CDR3 length ranges than controls did.

This CDR3 has 11 amino acids. Germline values: CDR1 MDHEN, CDR2 SYDVKM. The V end lost 8 bases, the J end lost 0 bases, and 5 bases lay between the germline ends. Of note for this clone: Its cognate antigen is unknown.

V and J are TRBV28 and TRBJ2-7; the D is unclear. This receptor was taken from a man younger than 35 with HIV. This specimen consisted of unsorted PBMCs, obtained 0.8 years before starting antiretroviral therapy. CDR3 nucleotide sequence: TGTGCCAGCGGATTCTCCTACGAGCAGTACTTC. Translated, it gives CASGFSYEQYF.